One and the same sample provided the 9 T cell receptor beta chains below, sequenced in a study of blood T cell repertoires in COVID-19. Libraries were prepared by immunoSEQ multiplex PCR; TCRdb keeps only in-frame clonotypes and omits some of them. The sample yields 200,000 to 250,000 clones, approximately 90% seen once. Sequenced material: peripheral blood. The receptors were gathered from a young man with COVID-19, enrolled during active disease.

V and J are TRBV24-1 and TRBJ2-1; 11 nucleotides agree with TRBD2. From germline, CDR1 is KGHDR and CDR2 SFDVKD. Germline trimming cut 2 bases from V and 5 bases from J; bases unmatched to any gene: 10. CDR3 length: 18 amino acids. Here the CDR3 DNA reads TGTGCCACCAGTGATTGGTCTAGCGGGAGGAGTGTGGACAATGAGCAGTTCTTC. Translation gives CATSDWSSGRSVDNEQFF.

This chain uses TRBV6-6 with TRBJ1-3; TRBD1 matches 7 bases. Germline V CDR1 and CDR2: MNHNY, SVGAGI (reference sequence). Trimming cost V 10 bases and J 2 bases; bases outside gene matches: 5. The CDR3 is 13 residues long. The CDR3 spells CATTGSTGNTIYF. In DNA form, the CDR3 reads TGTGCCACGACAGGGAGTACTGGAAACACCATATATTTT.

In this sample, this clone turned up a few times. The rearrangement uses TRBV2 and TRBJ2-1, with a tentative D call TRBD2 (5 bases). Germline loops: CDR1 SNHLY, CDR2 FYNNEI. V gave up 7 bases and J gave up 5 bases, with 18 bases separating them. This CDR3 comprises 15 residues. CDR3 nucleotide sequence: TGTGCCAGCATAAGAGGGAGACTAACGGACAATGAGCAGTTCTTC. Protein sequence: CASIRGRLTDNEQFF.

The chain carries TRBV7-9 and TRBJ2-3; TRBD1 matches at 11 bases. CDR1 and CDR2 (germline): SEHNR, FQNEAQ (reference sequence). Trimming took 4 bases from V and 3 from J; bases not matched to a gene: 6. This CDR3 contains 16 residues. This chain's CDR3 is CASSSRDRGWTDTQYF. CDR3 DNA sequence: TGTGCCAGCAGCTCGCGGGACAGGGGGTGGACAGATACGCAGTATTTT.

The chain recombines TRBV6-5 with TRBJ1-2; 9 bases align to TRBD1. The CDR3 length is 15 residues. The trim removed 4 bases at V and 4 bases at J, leaving 7 bases unmatched. Germline CDR1 MNHEY, CDR2 SVGAGI. Here the CDR3 reads CASSLGQGGSYGYTF. DNA of the CDR3: TGTGCCAGCAGTTTGGGACAGGGTGGGAGCTATGGCTACACCTTC.

This clone was detected only a few times. CDR3 loop: CASSAPMGGGSSDTQYF. In DNA, the CDR3 is TGTGCCAGCAGCGCCCCTATGGGCGGGGGGTCTTCAGATACGCAGTATTTT. V and J are TRBV5-4 and TRBJ2-3; 8 nucleotides agree with TRBD2. V lost 4 bases, J lost 4 bases, and 14 bases stayed unmatched. The CDR3 covers 17 residues. In germline, CDR1 is SGHNT, CDR2 YYREEE (reference sequence).

V usage is TRBV14 and J usage is TRBJ2-1; D perhaps matches TRBD2 (5 bases). Germline CDR1 SGHDN, CDR2 FVKESK. The V gene lost 0 bases and the J gene lost 9 bases, with 6 bases spanning the gap. The CDR3 length is 12 residues. The CDR3 bases are TGTGCCAGCAGCCAAGATCGGGGTGAGCAGTTCTTC. Translated: CASSQDRGEQFF.

The gene calls are TRBV7-2 and TRBJ1-5; tentative D call: TRBD1 (5 bases). Germline CDR1 is SGHTA and CDR2 is FQGNSA. The CDR3 is 14 residues long. The V gene lost 5 bases and the J gene lost 4 bases, with 12 bases spanning the gap. CDR3 sequence: CASSPGTSNQPQHF. The CDR3, as DNA: TGTGCCAGCAGCCCCGGGACTTCTAATCAGCCCCAGCATTTT.

The rearrangement joins TRBV6-6 to TRBJ1-2, with 11 bases identical to TRBD1. Per the germline V gene, CDR1 is MNHNY and CDR2 is SVGAGI (reference sequence). CDR3 length equals 14 residues. V shed 5 bases, J shed 6 bases, and the junction held 5 bases outside the gene matches. This chain's CDR3 is CASSVGTGGNGYTF. In DNA, the CDR3 is TGTGCCAGCAGTGTAGGGACAGGGGGTAATGGCTACACCTTC.